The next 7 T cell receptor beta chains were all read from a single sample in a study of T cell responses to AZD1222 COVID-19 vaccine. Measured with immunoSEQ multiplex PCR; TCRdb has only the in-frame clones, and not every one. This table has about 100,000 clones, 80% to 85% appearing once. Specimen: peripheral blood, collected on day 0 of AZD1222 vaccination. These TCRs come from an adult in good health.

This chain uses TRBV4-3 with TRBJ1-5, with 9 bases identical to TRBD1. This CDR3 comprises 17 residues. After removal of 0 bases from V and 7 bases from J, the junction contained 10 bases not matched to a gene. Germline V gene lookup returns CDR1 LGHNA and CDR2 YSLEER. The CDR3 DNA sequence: TGCGCCAGCAGCCAAGATTTATTGGGACAGGGCCTCCAGCCCCAGCATTTT. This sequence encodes CASSQDLLGQGLQPQHF.

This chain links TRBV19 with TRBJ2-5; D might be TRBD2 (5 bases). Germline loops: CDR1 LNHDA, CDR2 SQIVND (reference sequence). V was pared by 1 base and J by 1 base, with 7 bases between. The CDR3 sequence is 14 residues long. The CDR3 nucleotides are TGTGCCAGTAGTATAGCCGGGATCCAAGAGACCCAGTACTTC. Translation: CASSIAGIQETQYF.

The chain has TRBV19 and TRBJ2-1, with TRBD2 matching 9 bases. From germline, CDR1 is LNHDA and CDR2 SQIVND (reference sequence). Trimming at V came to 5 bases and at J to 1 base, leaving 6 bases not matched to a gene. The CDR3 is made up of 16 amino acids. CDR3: CASSGSGRRSYNEQFF. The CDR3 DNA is TGTGCCAGTAGTGGCAGCGGGAGGAGGTCCTACAATGAGCAGTTCTTC.

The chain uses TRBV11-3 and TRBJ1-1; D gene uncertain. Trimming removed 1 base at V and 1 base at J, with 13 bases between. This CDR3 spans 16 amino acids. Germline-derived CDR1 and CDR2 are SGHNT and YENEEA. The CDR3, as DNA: TGTGCCAGCAGCTTAGGTGCTGGGGTCCCGAACACTGAAGCTTTCTTT. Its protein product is CASSLGAGVPNTEAFF. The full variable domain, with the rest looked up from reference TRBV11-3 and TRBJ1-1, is EAGVVQSPRYKIIEKKQPVAFWCNPISGHNTLYWYLQNLGQGPELLIRYENEEAVDDSQLPKDRFSAERLKGVDSTLKIQPAELGDSAVYLCASSLGAGVPNTEAFFGQGTRLTVV.

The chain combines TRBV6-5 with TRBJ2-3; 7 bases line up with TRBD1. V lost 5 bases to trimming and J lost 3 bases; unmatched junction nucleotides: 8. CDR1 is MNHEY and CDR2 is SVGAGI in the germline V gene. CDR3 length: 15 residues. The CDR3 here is CASSRQGSLTDTQYF. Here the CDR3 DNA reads TGTGCCAGCAGTAGACAGGGAAGCTTGACAGATACGCAGTATTTT.

The CDR3 spells CASSALRGGTEAFF. The CDR3 DNA reads TGTGCCAGCAGCGCCCTTAGGGGGGGCACTGAAGCTTTCTTT. The genes are TRBV9 and TRBJ1-1; weak D call: TRBD1 (6 bases). Germline CDR1 SGDLS, CDR2 YYNGEE. Trimming stripped 3 bases from V and 4 bases from J, with 13 bases between. The length of the CDR3 is 14 residues.

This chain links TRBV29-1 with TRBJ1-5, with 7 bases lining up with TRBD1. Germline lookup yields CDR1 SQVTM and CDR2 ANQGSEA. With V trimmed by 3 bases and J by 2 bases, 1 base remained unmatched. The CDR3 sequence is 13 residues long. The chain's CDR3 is CSVETGRNQPQHF. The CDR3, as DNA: TGCAGCGTTGAGACAGGGCGCAATCAGCCCCAGCATTTT.